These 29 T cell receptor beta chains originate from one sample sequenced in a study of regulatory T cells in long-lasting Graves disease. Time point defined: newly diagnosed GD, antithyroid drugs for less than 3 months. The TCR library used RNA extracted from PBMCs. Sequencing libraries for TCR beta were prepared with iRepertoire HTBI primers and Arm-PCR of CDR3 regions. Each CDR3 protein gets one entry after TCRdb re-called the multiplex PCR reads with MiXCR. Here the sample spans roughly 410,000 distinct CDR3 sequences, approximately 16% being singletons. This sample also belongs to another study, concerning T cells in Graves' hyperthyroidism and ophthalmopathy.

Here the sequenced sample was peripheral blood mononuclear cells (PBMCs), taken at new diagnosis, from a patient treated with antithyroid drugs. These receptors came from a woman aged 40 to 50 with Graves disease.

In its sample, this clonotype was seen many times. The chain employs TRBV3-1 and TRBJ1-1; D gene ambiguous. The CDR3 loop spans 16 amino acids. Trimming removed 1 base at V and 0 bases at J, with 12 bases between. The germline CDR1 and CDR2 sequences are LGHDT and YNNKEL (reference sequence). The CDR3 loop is CASSQGFGRLNTEAFF. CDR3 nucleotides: TGTGCCAGCAGCCAAGGTTTCGGGAGGCTGAACACTGAAGCTTTCTTT.

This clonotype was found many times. In nucleotides, the CDR3 is TGTGCCAGCAGCTCTACGCTAAGGGAAGGCGAGCAGTACTTC. Residues: CASSSTLREGEQYF. This chain links TRBV7-9 with TRBJ2-7; D call uncertain. The V end lost 4 bases, the J end lost 6 bases, and 16 bases lay between the germline ends. Germline CDR1 is SEHNR and CDR2 is FQNEAQ (reference sequence). The length of the CDR3 is 14 residues. The variable domain in full, with the rest retrieved from reference TRBV7-9 and TRBJ2-7, is DTGVSQNPRHKITKRGQNVTFRCDPISEHNRLYWYRQTLGQGPEFLTYFQNEAQLEKSRLLSDRFSAERPKGSFSTLEIQRTEQGDSAMYLCASSSTLREGEQYFGPGTRLTVT.

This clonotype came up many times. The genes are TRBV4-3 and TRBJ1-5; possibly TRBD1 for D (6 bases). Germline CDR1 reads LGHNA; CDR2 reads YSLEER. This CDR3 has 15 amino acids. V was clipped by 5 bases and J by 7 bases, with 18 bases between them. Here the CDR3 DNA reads TGCGCCAGCAGCGGCACCTACGGGGGCAGACAGCCCCAGCATTTT. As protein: CASSGTYGGRQPQHF.

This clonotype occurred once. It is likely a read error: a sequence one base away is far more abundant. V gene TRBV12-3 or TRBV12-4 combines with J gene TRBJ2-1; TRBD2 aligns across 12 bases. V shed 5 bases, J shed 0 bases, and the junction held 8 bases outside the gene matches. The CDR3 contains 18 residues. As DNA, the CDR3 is TGTGCCAGCAGTAAACCTAGCGGGAGGGCCGCCTCCTACAATGAGCAGTTCTTC. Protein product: CASSKPSGRAASYNEQFF.

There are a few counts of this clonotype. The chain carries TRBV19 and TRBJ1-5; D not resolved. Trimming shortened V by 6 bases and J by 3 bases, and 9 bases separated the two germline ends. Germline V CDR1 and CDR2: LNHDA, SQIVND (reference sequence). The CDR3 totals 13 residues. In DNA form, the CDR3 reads TGTGCCAGTAGGATTAGTGACAATCAGCCCCAGCATTTT. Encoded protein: CASRISDNQPQHF.

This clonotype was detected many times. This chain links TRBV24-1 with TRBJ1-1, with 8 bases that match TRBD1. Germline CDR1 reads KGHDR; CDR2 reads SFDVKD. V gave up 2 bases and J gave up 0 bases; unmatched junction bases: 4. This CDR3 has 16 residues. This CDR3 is CATSDWTGQVNTEAFF. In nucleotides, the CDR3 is TGTGCCACCAGTGATTGGACGGGACAGGTGAACACTGAAGCTTTCTTT.

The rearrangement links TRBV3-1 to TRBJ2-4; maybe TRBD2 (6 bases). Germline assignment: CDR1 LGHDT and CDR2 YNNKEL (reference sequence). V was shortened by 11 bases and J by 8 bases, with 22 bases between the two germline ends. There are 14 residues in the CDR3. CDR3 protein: CAGSPGGIRDIQYF. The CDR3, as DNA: TGTGCCGGCTCACCAGGCGGGATTCGGGACATTCAGTACTTC.

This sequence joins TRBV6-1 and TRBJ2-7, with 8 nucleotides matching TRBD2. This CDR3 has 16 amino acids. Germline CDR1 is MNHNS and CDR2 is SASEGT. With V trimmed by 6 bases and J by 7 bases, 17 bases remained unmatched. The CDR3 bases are TGTGCCAGCAGCCCCTTAGGGAGGGCGGGAGGAAGGGAGCAGTACTTC. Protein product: CASSPLGRAGGREQYF.

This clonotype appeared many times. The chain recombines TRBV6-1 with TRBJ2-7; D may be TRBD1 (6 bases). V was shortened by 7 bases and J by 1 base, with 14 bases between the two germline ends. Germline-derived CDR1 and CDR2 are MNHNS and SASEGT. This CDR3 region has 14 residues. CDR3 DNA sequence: TGTGCCAGCAATCCCATTGGACAGTCCTACGAGCAGTACTTC. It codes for CASNPIGQSYEQYF.

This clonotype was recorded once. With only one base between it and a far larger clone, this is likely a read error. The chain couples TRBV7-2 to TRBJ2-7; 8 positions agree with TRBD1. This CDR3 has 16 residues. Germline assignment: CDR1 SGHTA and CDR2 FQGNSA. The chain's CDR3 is CASSLAPDRVRWERYF. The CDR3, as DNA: TGTGCCAGCAGCTTAGCCCCGGACAGGGTCCGGTGGGAGCGGTACTTC.

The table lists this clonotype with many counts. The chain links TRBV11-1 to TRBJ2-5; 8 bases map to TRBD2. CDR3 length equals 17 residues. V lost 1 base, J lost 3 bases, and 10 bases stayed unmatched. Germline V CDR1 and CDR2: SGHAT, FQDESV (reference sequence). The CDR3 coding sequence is TGTGCCAGCAGCTTAGAGTGGGCAACTAGCGGAAAAGAGACCCAGTACTTC. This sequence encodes CASSLEWATSGKETQYF.

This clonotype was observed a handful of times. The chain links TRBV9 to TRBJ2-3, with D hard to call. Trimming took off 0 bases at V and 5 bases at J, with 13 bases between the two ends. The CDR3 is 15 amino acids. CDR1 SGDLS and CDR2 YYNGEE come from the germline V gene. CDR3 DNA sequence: TGTGCCAGCAGCGTAGCGGCAGGTTATGGAGATACGCAGTATTTT. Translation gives CASSVAAGYGDTQYF. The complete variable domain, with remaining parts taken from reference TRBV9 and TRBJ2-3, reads DSGVTQTPKHLITATGQRVTLRCSPRSGDLSVYWYQQSLDQGLQFLIQYYNGEERAKGNILERFSAQQFPDLHSELNLSSLELGDSALYFCASSVAAGYGDTQYFGPGTRLTVL.

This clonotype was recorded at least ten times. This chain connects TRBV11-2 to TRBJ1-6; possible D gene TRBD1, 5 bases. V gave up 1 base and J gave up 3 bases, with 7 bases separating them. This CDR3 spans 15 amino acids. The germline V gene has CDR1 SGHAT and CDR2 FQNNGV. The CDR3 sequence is CASSLGGVYNSPLHF. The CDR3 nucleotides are TGTGCCAGCAGCTTAGGAGGGGTCTATAATTCACCCCTCCACTTT.

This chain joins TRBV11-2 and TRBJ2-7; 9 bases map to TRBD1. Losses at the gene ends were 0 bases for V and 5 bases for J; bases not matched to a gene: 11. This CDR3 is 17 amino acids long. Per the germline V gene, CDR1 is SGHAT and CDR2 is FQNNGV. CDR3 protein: CASSLDFYGDREDEQYF. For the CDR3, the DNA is TGTGCCAGCAGCTTAGATTTTTACGGGGACAGGGAGGACGAGCAGTACTTC. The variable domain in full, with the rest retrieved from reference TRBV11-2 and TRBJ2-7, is EAGVAQSPRYKIIEKRQSVAFWCNPISGHATLYWYQQILGQGPKLLIQFQNNGVVDDSQLPKDRFSAERLKGVDSTLKIQPAKLEDSAVYLCASSLDFYGDREDEQYFGPGTRLTVT.

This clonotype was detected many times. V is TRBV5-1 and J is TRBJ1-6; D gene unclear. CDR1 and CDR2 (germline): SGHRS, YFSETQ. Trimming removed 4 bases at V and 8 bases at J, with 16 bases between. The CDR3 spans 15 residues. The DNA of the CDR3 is TGCGCCAGCAGCCCCCCGACCGGGGAGGATTCACCCCTCCACTTT. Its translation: CASSPPTGEDSPLHF.

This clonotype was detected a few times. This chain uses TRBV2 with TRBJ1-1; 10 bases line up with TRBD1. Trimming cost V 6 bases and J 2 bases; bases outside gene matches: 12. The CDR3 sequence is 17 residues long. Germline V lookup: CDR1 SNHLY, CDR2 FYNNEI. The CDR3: CASSSVGTGDGNTEAFF. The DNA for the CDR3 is TGTGCCAGCAGCTCTGTGGGGACAGGGGATGGTAACACTGAAGCTTTCTTT.

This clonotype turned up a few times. The CDR3 reads CASSPVRVVLAELSDYEQYF. The CDR3 DNA reads TGTGCCAGCTCACCAGTACGAGTTGTACTAGCGGAGCTTTCCGACTACGAGCAGTACTTC. The V gene is TRBV18, the J gene TRBJ2-7; 8 nucleotides line up with TRBD2. This CDR3 spans 20 amino acids. J lost 3 bases, V lost 2 bases, and 21 bases had no gene match. From germline, CDR1 is KGHSH and CDR2 LQKENI.

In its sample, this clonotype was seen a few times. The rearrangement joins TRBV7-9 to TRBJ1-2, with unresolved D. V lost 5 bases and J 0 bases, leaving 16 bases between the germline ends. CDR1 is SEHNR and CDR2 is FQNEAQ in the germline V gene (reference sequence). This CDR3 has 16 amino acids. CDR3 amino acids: CASSPGRGGTNYGYTF. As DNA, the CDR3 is TGTGCCAGCAGCCCAGGACGTGGAGGGACTAACTATGGCTACACCTTC.

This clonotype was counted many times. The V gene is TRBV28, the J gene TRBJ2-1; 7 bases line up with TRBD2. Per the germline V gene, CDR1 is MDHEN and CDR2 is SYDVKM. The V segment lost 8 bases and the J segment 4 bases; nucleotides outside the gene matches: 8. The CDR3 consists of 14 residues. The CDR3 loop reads CASRPREDYNEQFF. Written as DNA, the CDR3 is TGTGCCAGCCGTCCACGGGAGGATTACAATGAGCAGTTCTTC.

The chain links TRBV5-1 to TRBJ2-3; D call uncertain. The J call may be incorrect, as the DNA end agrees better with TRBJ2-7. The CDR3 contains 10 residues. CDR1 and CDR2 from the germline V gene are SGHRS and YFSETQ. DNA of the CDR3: TGCGCCAGCAGGCTCTACGAGCAGTACTTC. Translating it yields CASRLYEQYF.

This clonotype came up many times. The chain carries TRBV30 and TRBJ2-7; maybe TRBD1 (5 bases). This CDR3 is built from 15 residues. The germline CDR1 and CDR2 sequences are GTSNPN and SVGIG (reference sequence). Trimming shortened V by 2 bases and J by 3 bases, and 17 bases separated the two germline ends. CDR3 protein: CAWSPTDRSNYEQYF. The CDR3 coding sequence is TGTGCCTGGAGTCCAACTGACAGATCGAACTACGAGCAGTACTTC.

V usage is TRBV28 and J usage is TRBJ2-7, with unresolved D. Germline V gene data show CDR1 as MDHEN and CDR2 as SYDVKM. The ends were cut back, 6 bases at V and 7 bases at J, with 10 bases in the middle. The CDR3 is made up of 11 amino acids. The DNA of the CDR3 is TGTGCCAGCAGAGGAATGGGGGAGCAGTACTTC. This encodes CASRGMGEQYF.

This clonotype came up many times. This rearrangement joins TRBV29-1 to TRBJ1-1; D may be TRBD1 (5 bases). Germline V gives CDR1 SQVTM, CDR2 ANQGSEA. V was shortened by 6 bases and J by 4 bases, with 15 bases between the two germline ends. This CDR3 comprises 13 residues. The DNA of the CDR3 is TGCAGCGTCCAAAGGATGGGGGGCACTGAAGCTTTCTTT. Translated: CSVQRMGGTEAFF. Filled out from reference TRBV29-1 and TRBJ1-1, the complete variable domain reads SAVISQKPSRDICQRGTSLTIQCQVDSQVTMMFWYRQQPGQSLTLIATANQGSEATYESGFVIDKFPISRPNLTFSTLTVSNMSPEDSSIYLCSVQRMGGTEAFFGQGTRLTVV.

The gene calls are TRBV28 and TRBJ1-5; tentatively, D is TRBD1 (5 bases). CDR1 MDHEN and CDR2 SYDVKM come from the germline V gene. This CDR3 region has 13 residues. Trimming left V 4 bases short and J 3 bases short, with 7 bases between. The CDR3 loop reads CASSSGYNQPQHF. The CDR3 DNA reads TGTGCCAGCAGTTCAGGGTACAATCAGCCCCAGCATTTT.

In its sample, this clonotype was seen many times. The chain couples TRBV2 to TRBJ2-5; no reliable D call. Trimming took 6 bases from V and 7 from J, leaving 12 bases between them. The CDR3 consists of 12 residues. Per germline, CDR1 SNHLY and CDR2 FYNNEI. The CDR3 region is CASSQTEGTQYF. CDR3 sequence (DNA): TGTGCCAGCAGCCAGACCGAAGGGACCCAGTACTTC.

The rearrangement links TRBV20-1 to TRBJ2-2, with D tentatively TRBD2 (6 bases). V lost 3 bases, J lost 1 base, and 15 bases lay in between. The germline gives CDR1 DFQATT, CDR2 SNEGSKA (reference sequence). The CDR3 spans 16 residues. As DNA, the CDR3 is TGCAGTGCTAGCGGCCTGACGGGACTGAACACCGGGGAGCTGTTTTTT. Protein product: CSASGLTGLNTGELFF.

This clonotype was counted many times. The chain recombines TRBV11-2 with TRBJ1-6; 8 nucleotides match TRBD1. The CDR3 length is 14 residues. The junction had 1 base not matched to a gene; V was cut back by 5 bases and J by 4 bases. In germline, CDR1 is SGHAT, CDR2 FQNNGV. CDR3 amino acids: CASSRQGYNSPLHF. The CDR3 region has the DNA TGTGCCAGCAGCCGACAGGGGTATAATTCACCCCTCCACTTT.

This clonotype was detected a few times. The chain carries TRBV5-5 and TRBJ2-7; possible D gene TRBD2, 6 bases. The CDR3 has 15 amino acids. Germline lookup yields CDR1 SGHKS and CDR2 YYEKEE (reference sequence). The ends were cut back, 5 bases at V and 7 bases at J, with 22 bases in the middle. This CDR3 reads CASSPASLATEEQYF. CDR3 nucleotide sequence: TGTGCCAGCAGTCCTGCTTCTCTAGCGACTGAAGAGCAGTACTTC. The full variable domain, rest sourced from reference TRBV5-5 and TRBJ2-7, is DAGVTQSPTHLIKTRGQQVTLRCSPISGHKSVSWYQQVLGQGPQFIFQYYEKEERGRGNFPDRFSARQFPNYSSELNVNALLLGDSALYLCASSPASLATEEQYFGPGTRLTVT.

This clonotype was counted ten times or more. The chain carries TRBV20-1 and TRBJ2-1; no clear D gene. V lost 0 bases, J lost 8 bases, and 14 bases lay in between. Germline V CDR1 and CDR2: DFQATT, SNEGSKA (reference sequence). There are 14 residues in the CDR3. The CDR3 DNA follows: TGCAGTGCTAGAGATCATGGAGCGCGCGATGAGCAGTTCTTC. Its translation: CSARDHGARDEQFF.